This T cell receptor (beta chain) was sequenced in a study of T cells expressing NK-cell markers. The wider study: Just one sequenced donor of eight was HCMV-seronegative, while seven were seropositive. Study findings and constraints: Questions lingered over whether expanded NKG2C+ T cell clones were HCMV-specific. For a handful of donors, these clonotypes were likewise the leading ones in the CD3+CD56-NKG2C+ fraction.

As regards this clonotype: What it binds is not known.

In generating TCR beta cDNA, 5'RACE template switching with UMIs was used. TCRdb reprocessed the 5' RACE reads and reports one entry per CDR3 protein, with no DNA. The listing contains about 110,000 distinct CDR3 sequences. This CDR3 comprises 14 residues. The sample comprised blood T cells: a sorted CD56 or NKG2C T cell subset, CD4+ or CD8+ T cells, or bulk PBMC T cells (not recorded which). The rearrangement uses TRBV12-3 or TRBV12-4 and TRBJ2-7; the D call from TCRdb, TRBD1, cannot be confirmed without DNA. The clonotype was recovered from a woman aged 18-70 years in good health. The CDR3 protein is CASSFTKGAYEQYF.